One and the same sample provided the 18 T cell receptor beta chains below, sequenced in a study of shared clonotypes between healthy human individuals. The repertoire was sequenced with immunoSEQ multiplex PCR; TCRdb's copy has only in-frame clones and lacks some. The data contain more than 2,000,000 clones, about 92% of them singletons. The sequenced material came from naive CD4+ T cells from PBMCs. Subset in this sample: CD45RA+ positively selected. All receptors derive from a man younger than 35 in good health. Some clones in this sample may be carry-over from other donors' samples.

On this clone: Other DNA sequences in the same sample also yield this CDR3. The chain has TRBV9 and TRBJ2-3, with D perhaps matching TRBD1 (5 bases). The CDR3 contains 14 residues. CDR1 and CDR2 (germline): SGDLS, YYNGEE. V was shortened by 0 bases and J by 2 bases, with 7 bases between the two germline ends. The CDR3 protein is CASSVVGATDTQYF. CDR3 DNA: TGTGCCAGCAGCGTAGTAGGGGCCACAGATACGCAGTATTTT.

The genes are TRBV19 and TRBJ2-7, with TRBD2 matching 10 bases. Germline assignment: CDR1 LNHDA and CDR2 SQIVND (reference sequence). The ends lost 5 bases at V and 7 bases at J; junction bases unmatched: 14. The CDR3 extends over 16 amino acids. CDR3: CASSHLAGADRREQYF. The CDR3 DNA reads as TGTGCCAGTAGTCACCTAGCGGGAGCCGATCGGAGAGAGCAGTACTTC.

This clone was recorded only once. This chain uses TRBV19 with TRBJ1-4; D uncertain. Per the germline V gene, CDR1 is LNHDA and CDR2 is SQIVND (reference sequence). V lost 1 base and J lost 0, with 9 bases in between. The CDR3 is 16 residues long. The CDR3 bases are TGTGCCAGTAGTATAGTTGGCTTTGCAACTAATGAAAAACTGTTTTTT. It encodes CASSIVGFATNEKLFF.

The CDR3 spells CASSLPPGQGSGELFF. The CDR3, as DNA: TGTGCCAGCAGCCTCCCCCCGGGACAGGGTTCCGGGGAGCTGTTTTTT. This chain joins TRBV9 and TRBJ2-2, with 9 bases matching TRBD1. CDR1 is SGDLS and CDR2 is YYNGEE in the germline V gene. The CDR3 runs 16 residues. J lost 6 bases, V lost 4 bases, and 10 bases had no gene match.

V gene TRBV19 combines with J gene TRBJ2-7; TRBD1 might be the D (5 bases). Trimming left V 3 bases short and J 5 bases short, with 14 bases between. Germline V CDR1 and CDR2: LNHDA, SQIVND (reference sequence). The CDR3 spans 14 residues. CDR3: CASSISQGRHEQYF. CDR3 DNA: TGTGCCAGTAGTATCTCGCAGGGAAGACACGAGCAGTACTTC. Variable domain in full (rest from reference TRBV19 and TRBJ2-7): DGGITQSPKYLFRKEGQNVTLSCEQNLNHDAMYWYRQDPGQGLRLIYYSQIVNDFQKGDIAEGYSVSREKKESFPLTVTSAQKNPTAFYLCASSISQGRHEQYFGPGTRLTVT.

A remark on this clone: The sample has other DNA sequences that encode this CDR3 too. The gene calls are TRBV28 and TRBJ1-2; 9 bases are a match to TRBD1. Germline loops: CDR1 MDHEN, CDR2 SYDVKM. The CDR3 sequence is 13 residues long. V lost 3 bases and J lost 6; bases outside the gene matches: 2. The CDR3 DNA follows: TGTGCCAGCAGTTTGACAGGGGGGGATGGCTACACCTTC. Translating gives CASSLTGGDGYTF.

V and J are TRBV27 and TRBJ2-2; the D gene is possibly TRBD2 (6 bases). V shed 1 base and J shed 5 bases, with 17 bases lying between them. Looked up from germline, CDR1 is MNHEY and CDR2 is SMNVEV (reference sequence). The CDR3 consists of 17 residues. CDR3: CASSLFGRDFRTGELFF. The CDR3 bases are TGTGCCAGCAGTTTATTTGGTCGGGACTTTCGAACCGGGGAGCTGTTTTTT.

The chain employs TRBV23-1 and TRBJ2-3; D is ambiguous. TRBV23-1 is annotated as an ORF whose role is uncertain. The CDR3 extends over 10 amino acids. V was cut by 10 bases and J by 7 bases, with 9 bases left in between. CDR3 DNA: TGCGCCATAATTACCTATACGCAGTATTTT. Translation gives CAIITYTQYF.

This chain uses TRBV5-1 with TRBJ2-2, with 8 bases that match TRBD2. The germline CDR1 and CDR2 sequences are SGHRS and YFSETQ. The CDR3 length is 16 residues. J lost 1 base, V lost 0 bases, and 2 bases had no gene match. The CDR3 reads CASSLVTSENTGELFF. The CDR3 DNA reads as TGCGCCAGCAGCTTGGTGACTAGCGAGAACACCGGGGAGCTGTTTTTT.

The chain joins TRBV5-1 to TRBJ2-3, with TRBD1 matching over 7 bases. V trimming: 4 bases; J trimming: 2 bases; junction bases outside the gene matches: 10. The V gene's germline CDR1 is SGHRS and CDR2 YFSETQ. The length of the CDR3 is 16 residues. This CDR3 is CASSRRTGDATDTQYF. The CDR3 DNA follows: TGCGCCAGCAGCAGACGGACAGGCGACGCCACAGATACGCAGTATTTT.

This chain connects TRBV28 to TRBJ2-5, with D possibly being TRBD2 (5 bases). The CDR3 sequence is 12 residues long. V was clipped by 5 bases and J by 3 bases, with 7 bases between them. Germline V gene sequence: CDR1 MDHEN, CDR2 SYDVKM. The CDR3 sequence: CASSQREETQYF. CDR3 nucleotide sequence: TGTGCCAGCAGTCAGAGGGAAGAGACCCAGTACTTC.

The chain couples TRBV2 to TRBJ2-1; perhaps TRBD1 as D (6 bases). CDR3 size: 14 residues. V lost 4 bases and J lost 4, with 11 bases in between. Germline CDR1 and CDR2: SNHLY and FYNNEI. The CDR3 reads CASSVGQTYNEQFF. The DNA of the CDR3 is TGTGCCAGCAGTGTCGGACAGACATACAATGAGCAGTTCTTC.

The chain carries TRBV30 and TRBJ2-7, with TRBD1 as a possible D gene (6 bases). With 0 bases removed from V and 2 bases from J, the gap between germline ends came to 14 bases. The CDR3 extends over 15 amino acids. Germline values: CDR1 GTSNPN, CDR2 SVGIG (reference sequence). As DNA, the CDR3 is TGTGCCTGGAGTGTACTCGGCAGGGGACCCTACGAGCAGTACTTC. Translation gives CAWSVLGRGPYEQYF.

This clone showed up just a few times. The gene calls are TRBV27 and TRBJ2-4; D remains unclear. Germline loops: CDR1 MNHEY, CDR2 SMNVEV (reference sequence). V lost 5 bases and J 0 bases, leaving 8 bases between the germline ends. This CDR3 is 14 amino acids long. CDR3: CASSDRIAKNIQYF. The DNA of the CDR3 is TGTGCCAGCAGTGATCGGATAGCCAAAAACATTCAGTACTTC.

This sequence joins TRBV4-1 and TRBJ2-5; D call uncertain. The V gene's germline CDR1 is MGHRA and CDR2 YSYEKL. CDR3 size: 13 residues. V shed 1 base and J shed 4 bases, with 7 bases lying between them. CDR3 DNA: TGCGCCAGCAGCCAAGTCCAGCGAGAGACCCAGTACTTC. Residues: CASSQVQRETQYF.

This rearrangement joins TRBV28 to TRBJ1-2; weak D call: TRBD1 (5 bases). This CDR3 has 15 amino acids. Germline CDR1 reads MDHEN; CDR2 reads SYDVKM. The ends were cut back, 4 bases at V and 4 bases at J, with 16 bases in the middle. CDR3 sequence (DNA): TGTGCCAGCAGTTCCGGGACGCCGGGTTTCTATGGCTACACCTTC. Translating it yields CASSSGTPGFYGYTF.

V gene TRBV7-3 combines with J gene TRBJ2-5; 7 nucleotides agree with TRBD2. This CDR3 spans 16 amino acids. The ends lost 4 bases at V and 4 bases at J; junction bases unmatched: 12. From germline, CDR1 is SGHTA and CDR2 FQGTGA. CDR3 nucleotides: TGTGCCAGCAGCTCCTCCAAGGTGGGAGGGAGAGAGACCCAGTACTTC. Protein: CASSSSKVGGRETQYF.

The chain is built from TRBV9 and TRBJ1-2; D not resolved. Germline values: CDR1 SGDLS, CDR2 YYNGEE. The CDR3 extends over 15 amino acids. V was cut by 4 bases and J by 2 bases, with 15 bases left in between. The CDR3 region is CASSNPRVENYGYTF. The CDR3 nucleotides are TGTGCCAGCAGCAATCCCCGGGTAGAGAACTATGGCTACACCTTC.